A selection of T cell receptor beta chains follows, all from one sample in a study of HIV-infected patients and healthy controls. One entry per CDR3 protein, called by TCRdb with MiXCR from the 5' RACE reads. The table records fewer than 7,500 distinct CDR3 sequences, around 9.9% of them present only once. The sample consisted of blood, taken before antiretroviral therapy. These receptor sequences come from an adult with HIV infection. Each CDR3 is given with its conserved first and last residue. The D gene is left open where the match is weak. Size is stated for part of the rows, as once, few or many counts, or as a class when the clone is expanded.

D gene	clone size	V gene	J gene	CDR3 length	CDR3 protein	CDR3 DNA
NA	NA	TRBV3-1	TRBJ1-5	14	CASSQEGGGQPQHF	TGTGCCAGCAGCCAAGAAGGAGGGGGTCAGCCCCAGCATTTT
NA	few	TRBV27	TRBJ1-3	13	CASSLGPSGTIYF	TGTGCCAGCAGTTTAGGACCCTCCGGCACCATATATTTT
NA	medium-sized	TRBV21-1	TRBJ2-5	20	CASSKANRDLKMLNQETQYF	TGTGCCAGCAGCAAAGCTAACCGGGACCTAAAAATGCTGAACCAAGAGACCCAGTACTTC
NA	medium-sized	TRBV27	TRBJ2-1	18	CASSLSPSRVSSYNEQFF	TGTGCCAGCAGTTTATCACCCAGTCGAGTCAGCTCCTACAATGAGCAGTTCTTC
TRBD2	NA	TRBV29-1	TRBJ2-7	17	CSVEVRAGGPFSYEQYF	TGCAGCGTTGAGGTTAGAGCGGGAGGCCCCTTCTCCTACGAGCAGTACTTC
TRBD1	NA	TRBV18	TRBJ1-1	15	CASSLEQGSNTEAFF	TGTGCCAGCTCCCTCGAACAGGGGTCGAACACTGAAGCTTTCTTT
NA	medium-sized	TRBV12-3/TRBV12-4	TRBJ2-2	14	CASSLGPHYGELFF	TGTGCCAGCAGTTTGGGACCCCATTACGGGGAGCTGTTTTTT
NA	NA	TRBV28	TRBJ2-1	15	CASSPPLGTRNEQFF	TGTGCCAGCAGTCCACCACTCGGGACGCGCAATGAGCAGTTCTTC
NA	many	TRBV29-1	TRBJ1-3	12	CSVEQGRNTIYF	TGCAGCGTTGAACAGGGCAGAAACACCATATATTTT
NA	NA	TRBV6-6	TRBJ2-3	13	CASSTWITDTQYF	TGTGCCAGCAGTACGTGGATCACAGATACGCAGTATTTT
NA	many	TRBV10-3	TRBJ2-5	14	CAISESGPAETQYF	TGTGCCATCAGTGAGTCAGGGCCGGCAGAGACCCAGTACTTC
NA	medium-sized	TRBV12-3/TRBV12-4	TRBJ1-2	14	CASSDSGEHYGYTF	TGTGCCAGCAGTGACTCAGGAGAGCATTATGGCTACACCTTC
NA	medium-sized	TRBV20-1	TRBJ2-1	14	CSALTSPSYNEQFF	TGCAGTGCCCTTACTAGTCCCTCCTACAATGAGCAGTTCTTC
NA	NA	TRBV5-1	TRBJ1-2	13	CASSLGAGDGYTF	TGCGCCAGCAGCTTGGGAGCAGGGGACGGCTACACCTTC
TRBD1	once	TRBV28	TRBJ1-5	14	CASRSTGINQPQHF	TGTGCCAGCAGGTCGACAGGGATCAATCAGCCCCAGCATTTT
NA	NA	TRBV4-2	TRBJ2-7	15	CASSQERGQNYEQYF	TGTGCCAGCAGCCAAGAGCGGGGACAGAACTACGAGCAGTACTTC
TRBD1	many	TRBV27	TRBJ2-5	15	CASKSGQGSQETQYF	TGTGCCAGCAAATCCGGACAGGGGAGCCAAGAGACCCAGTACTTC
NA	medium-sized	TRBV20-1	TRBJ1-1	16	CSARALGELGNGEAFF	TGCAGTGCTAGGGCGTTGGGGGAATTGGGGAACGGTGAAGCTTTCTTT
NA	few	TRBV11-2	TRBJ2-1	13	CASMSLTGTEQFF	TGTGCCAGCATGTCCCTTACAGGGACTGAGCAGTTCTTC
NA	few	TRBV30	TRBJ1-1	13	CAWSVRGDTEAFF	TGTGCCTGGAGTGTACGGGGGGACACTGAAGCTTTCTTT
TRBD2	few	TRBV29-1	TRBJ2-1	14	CSVTTSARYNEQFF	TGCAGCGTTACGACTAGCGCCAGATACAATGAGCAGTTCTTC
TRBD1	NA	TRBV29-1	TRBJ2-2	14	CSAGQGAPTGELFF	TGCAGCGCTGGACAGGGGGCGCCCACCGGGGAGCTGTTTTTT
NA	NA	TRBV11-2	TRBJ1-2	15	CASSLGGVRDYGYTF	TGTGCCAGCAGTTTGGGGGGGGTTCGAGACTATGGCTACACCTTC
NA	many	TRBV5-1	TRBJ1-5	14	CASSFGGENQPQHF	TGCGCCAGCAGCTTTGGGGGGGAGAATCAGCCCCAGCATTTT
TRBD1	many	TRBV7-6	TRBJ1-4	19	CASSLGQNPVRDRDEKLFF	TGTGCCAGCAGCTTAGGCCAAAATCCGGTTCGGGACAGAGATGAAAAACTGTTTTTT
TRBD2	medium-sized	TRBV27	TRBJ2-3	14	CASSGTTTTDTQYF	TGTGCCAGCAGCGGGACTACAACCACAGATACGCAGTATTTT
NA	NA	TRBV30	TRBJ2-3	15	CAWSAEGSYLGTQYF	TGTGCCTGGAGCGCAGAGGGTAGTTACCTTGGTACGCAGTATTTT
NA	medium-sized	TRBV20-1	TRBJ1-3	14	CSAARGSSGNTIYF	TGCAGTGCCGCGAGGGGGAGCTCTGGAAACACCATATATTTT
NA	NA	TRBV7-2	TRBJ1-1	11	CASREEKSAFF	TGTGCCAGCAGGGAAGAGAAGTCGGCTTTCTTT
TRBD1	NA	TRBV19	TRBJ1-1	15	CASSRRQGGFTEAFF	TGTGCCAGTAGTAGACGACAAGGGGGCTTCACTGAAGCTTTCTTT
NA	NA	TRBV6-5	TRBJ1-1	14	CASSQTSLISEAFF	TGTGCCAGCAGTCAAACGAGTCTAATAAGTGAAGCTTTCTTT
NA	NA	TRBV15	TRBJ1-4	12	CATSRLTDELFF	TGTGCCACCAGCAGACTAACGGACGAACTGTTTTTT
TRBD1	many	TRBV10-3	TRBJ1-1	14	CATNPDRENTEAFF	TGTGCCACCAACCCCGACAGGGAGAACACTGAAGCTTTCTTT
NA	medium-sized	TRBV3-1	TRBJ2-3	14	CASSQDIGTDTQYF	TGTGCCAGCAGCCAAGATATAGGGACAGATACGCAGTATTTT
NA	few	TRBV24-1	TRBJ2-3	14	CATSESGHTDTQYF	TGTGCCACCAGTGAGTCGGGGCACACAGATACGCAGTATTTT